This entry concerns a single TCR beta chain. There are a few counts of this clone. The clone's antigen remains unknown. No base quality information exists; no much larger clone differs at one position. In total, 630 or so healthy bone marrow donors made up the cohort. Cohort members were all nominally healthy when sampled, although unrecorded immune exposures were likely present. The donor was CMV seronegative and belonged to the group of 320 or so seronegative cohort members. A peripheral blood sample was provided by each donor, and peripheral blood mononuclear cells were used for TCR beta sequencing. The Qiagen DNeasy Blood Extraction Kit was used to extract genomic DNA from the blood cell samples. This sample is part of a study of cytomegalovirus exposure and HLA in healthy donors (dated by TCRdb to about 2017). Concerning the study at large: An earlier analysis of around 600 of the donors reported 276 Gb of sequence data and some 120 million unique TCR beta sequences from around 200 million T cells. Class I and class II HLA loci were covered by the typing at four-digit resolution. To decide whether each TCR beta V gene segment behaved as functional or pseudogenic, an earlier analysis of approximately 600 of the donors relied on high-throughput TCR beta sequencing. In a later analysis, previously published TCR beta repertoires from fewer than 750 donors were re-analyzed and high-resolution HLA genotyping was added so that TCR occurrence patterns could be studied. To predict cytomegalovirus infection status, the study brought together high-throughput TCR immunosequencing, statistical association of individual TCRs with disease status, and machine learning. Every discovery cohort repertoire had been produced on one sequencing platform. Besides the first cohort of some 670 subjects, a separate validation cohort made up of around 120 different subjects was used. The study aimed to test whether cataloging public T cell receptors could reveal signatures of past pathogen exposure. In the later analysis, no new phenotypic data were used to find candidate immune exposures; instead, reliance was placed on TCR beta sequences and their occurrence across donors. An early release covering roughly 600 HLA-typed donors comprised approximately 300 gigabases of sequencing data and around 86 million unique TCR sequences. Alongside the repertoire data, information on donor age, sex, ethnicity and CMV serostatus was compiled. A few DR-DQ haplotypes were treated as single units for association and clustering because of strong linkage in the cohort. The number of typed donors differed by locus: roughly 629-640 for A, B, C, DRB1 and DQB1; some 500 for DQA1; 606 for DPA1; and around 450 for DPB1. The T cell repertoires of 670 or so subjects were profiled by immunosequencing and related to cytomegalovirus serostatus. The genetic ancestry cluster associated with self-reported Caucasian donors included over 80% of the 398 genotyped donors. Among 350 to 400 genotyped donors of the cohort, an average of 235,054 unique TCR beta nucleotide sequences were sequenced per donor, approximately 20% of them non-productive. A later genetic analysis used genome-wide SNP genotypes for about 65% of the roughly 700 donors, treating that subset as a discovery cohort.

Taken from the germline V gene, the CDR1 and CDR2 loops are LGHNA and YNFKEQ. V and J lose 0 bases and 3 bases, and a span of 15 bases separates them. The CDR3 measures 17 amino acids from cysteine to phenylalanine. Just CDR3 DNA is preserved here, 51 bases in frame from base 1. Library generation was performed with the immunoSEQ multiplex PCR assay. For the multiplex PCR, a mixture combining 60 forward primers for TCR Vbeta segments and 13 reverse primers for TCR Jbeta segments was used. The CDR3 region of rearranged TCR beta genes was amplified from genomic DNA with a multiplex PCR assay. The Illumina HiSeq System was used to sequence the amplified TCR beta libraries as 87-base-pair reads. As for the authors' bioinformatics: A later analysis counted around 72 million unique TCR beta chains across the 550 to 750 repertoires, and around 9.9 million of these chains were shared by at least two donors. To remove PCR and sequencing errors, raw reads were error-corrected and collapsed into unique sequences using a nearest-neighbor algorithm that merged closely related sequences. V, D and J gene segments were assigned by aligning CDR3 sequences to IMGT reference sequences. For a sequence to be retained, at least a six-nucleotide match to both a V gene segment and a J gene segment was required. Rearrangements were called productive when the CDR3 lacked stop codons and stayed in frame with V and J; all others were non-productive. Following IMGT convention, CDR3 was defined as the stretch from the second conserved V-encoded cysteine to the conserved J-encoded phenylalanine. Sequences without an unambiguous match to a single V gene segment were excluded from the earlier analysis of about 600 of the donors. In an earlier analysis of a few hundred of the donors, V segments were called functional above 56.7% productive rearrangements and were called segregating when the between-donor standard deviation exceeded 5%. A statistical classification framework was built to diagnose cytomegalovirus status from the catalog of TCR beta chain sequences. V and J gene assignment, in a later analysis, came from comparing TCR nucleotide sequences with IMGT/GENE-DB human TR gene sequences. The TCRdist pipeline was used in a later analysis to assign CDR3 sequences and most-parsimonious VDJ recombination scenarios. A later analysis defined each TCR beta chain by its CDR3 amino acid sequence plus V-gene family, and excluded reads lacking a unique V-gene family. As a way to deal with suspected cross-contamination and a sequencing artifact, a later analysis dropped hundreds of nucleotide sequences that were highly shared and had low generation probability. In a later analysis, a clonal expansion index for each public chain was calculated from normalized within-repertoire ranks of inferred template counts. In a later analysis, generation probabilities were computed with a VDJ recombination model fitted to out-of-frame rearrangements, and the resulting probabilities were checked against IGoR. In a later analysis, TCR-TCR, TCR-HLA and TCR-CMV co-occurrence was scored with hypergeometric tests, and a repertoire-size bias correction was applied to TCR pairs. False discovery rates were estimated in a later analysis by permuting HLA or CMV assignments 20 times. In a later analysis, co-occurring TCRs were grouped with DBSCAN, and TCRdist sequence similarity was added when clustering was performed within HLA-allele-positive subsets. For co-occurrence clustering, repertoires with fewer than 30,000 or more than 120,000 public chains were excluded, along with about five repertoires with anomalous nucleotide sharing. Here the immuneACCESS table is served through TCRdb, limited to in-frame sequences with V and J called. Missing clones are a known gap in these copies; in checked studies unresolved V genes cover under half, and the rest lacks a known reason. Clone size and V and J calls were adopted from that table, with D and trimming inferred from the DNA. A total of about 120,000 clones appear in this sample, 9% to 10% of them only once. The top ten constitute 2.5% to 3.5% of the sample.

Study-wide findings and limitations: A few of the identified cytomegalovirus-associated TCR beta chains were confirmed in vitro to be specific for cytomegalovirus antigens. A later analysis associated approximately 17,000 TCR beta sequences with specific HLA alleles at a false discovery rate of 0.05. A later genetic analysis associated a missense DCLRE1C variant with V-gene and J-gene trimming of TCR beta chains, and an independent cohort replicated the association. A further reported finding was that TCR beta sequences accurately predicted the HLA-A and HLA-B alleles for most subjects in the first cohort. For the cohort, immune exposure information was limited to CMV serostatus. When HLA alleles, especially DR and DQ, strongly co-occurred, attributing TCR associations to individual alleles was difficult. According to a later analysis, TCR association rates differed among HLA loci, with DRB1 alleles showing the most associated TCRs and HLA-C alleles showing the fewest. According to a later genetic analysis, donors in an Asian-associated ancestry cluster had fewer N-insertions in productive TCRs than the approximately 650-donor mean. Some IMGT-functional V segments, including TRBV6-2 and TRBV6-3, could not be told apart with the 87-base-pair reads, so those segments were excluded. In a later analysis, HLA-associated TCR beta chains were found to be more clonally expanded and to have lower generation probabilities than equally common non-associated chains. In a later analysis, several top co-occurrence clusters were reported to appear linked to parvovirus B19, influenza, CMV and Epstein-Barr virus. Presence/absence analyses assumed roughly uniform sequencing depth across donors, an assumption that may not hold. The classifier was reported to diagnose cytomegalovirus status with high specificity and sensitivity in both the original and validation cohorts. Most TCR sequences were observed very rarely across donors, whereas some public TCRs were present in many individuals. Most CMV-associated TCR beta chains appeared to be HLA-restricted in a later analysis, and the HLA associations seemed to be driven largely by CMV exposure. Because counts were too low, roughly 18 rarely observed V segments, including chromosome 9 orphons, were left out of the earlier analysis of some 640 of the donors. In an earlier analysis of about 550 of the donors, most TCR beta V segments were observed in productive rearrangements about 87% or about 30% of the time, broadly matching IMGT annotations. Because HLA typing was unavailable for some donors at each locus, only the typed subset was used in association tests. Correlated functional status among segregating V segments might be attributable to linkage disequilibrium, but an unknown experimental factor could not be ruled out. A group of highly shared sequence variants was considered likely to be a technical artifact of the sequencing pipeline. In the study, some 160 TCR beta chains were listed as associated with cytomegalovirus. Only TCR beta chains were sequenced in this cohort, and the absence of alpha or paired-chain data limited detectable features. It was suggested by the authors that the approach could potentially be generalized to other disease states and immunological phenotypes.

The V and J segments used are TRBV4-2 and TRBJ2-1, and perhaps TRBD2 as D gene, on 6 matching bases. Specimen: PBMCs. This sequence originates from a man aged 30-40 years in good health and CMV-seronegative. The nucleotide sequence reads TGTGCCAGCAGCCAAGATCTCGGCGGGGAGGTCTACAATGAGCAGTTCTTC. It is translated as CASSQDLGGEVYNEQFF.